This T cell receptor (beta chain) was recovered during a study of Ad26.COV2.S vaccination and SARS-CoV-2 variants. Study information: In the study, Ad26.COV2.S was injected intramuscularly once, or twice 56 days apart.

Described treatment: approximately 18 received Ad26.COV2.S at low or high dose, single or two shots; several received placebo; per-sample allocation not given. It was on day 63 after the first vaccine or placebo injection that samples were taken. Ad26.COV2.S expressed prefusion-stabilized spike from the original Wuhan strain. The CDR3 is made up of 13 amino acids. V was cut by 7 bases and J by 8 bases, with 12 bases left in between. Germline V lookup: CDR1 ENHRY, CDR2 SYGVKD. For this clone: Its matching antigen is unknown.

Study results and caveats: Researchers reported similar non-spike TCR breadth in vaccine and placebo recipients.

The assay was immunoSEQ multiplex PCR, and TCRdb's table has in-frame clones only and misses some. The repertoire holds over 400,000 clones, with roughly 91% as singletons. V gene TRBV10-3 combines with J gene TRBJ1-6; tentatively, D is TRBD1 (5 bases). Sequencing was performed on peripheral blood, taken in a trial of Ad26.COV2.S vaccine versus placebo. This clonotype originated in a person between 18 and 65 years old who received the Ad26.COV2.S COVID-19 vaccine or a placebo. This chain's CDR3 is CAITEGSHSPLHF. The DNA for the CDR3 is TGTGCCATCACAGAGGGGTCCCATTCACCCCTCCACTTT.